These T cell receptor beta chains were read from a single sample in a study of T cell repertoires in cytomegalovirus infection. The antigens for these receptors are not known. In TCRdb, the reads were re-called with MiXCR into one record per CDR3 protein. The top ten hold less than 80% of the sample, which has fewer than 130,000 distinct CDR3 sequences, around 45% seen once. The input for sequencing was CD8+ T cells from cultured PBMCs, taken from culture after CMV antigen stimulation. Receptor source: a human donor in good health (CMV status not recorded). Some clones in this sample may be carry-over from other donors' samples. The CDR3 runs from the conserved cysteine through the conserved F or W. A D gene is named only where the DNA matches it firmly. Size tells how often a clone was seen (once, few, many) or the class of an expanded clone, and some rows leave it out.

>NA|NA|TRBJ1-1|TRBV6-5
TGTGCCAGCAGTTACTCGGGGGCAGGGGTTGCTTTCTTT
CASSYSGAGVAFF
>NA|many|TRBJ1-1|TRBV7-2
TGTGCCAGCAGCCAGCTTGACAGGCCTCTCGGGAACACTGAAGCTTTCTTT
CASSQLDRPLGNTEAFF
>NA|medium-sized|TRBJ2-7|TRBV6-1
TGTGCCAGCAGATCCTTCAGGGACGAGCAGTACTTC
CASRSFRDEQYF
>NA|few|TRBJ2-7|TRBV27
TGTGCCAGCAGTTGGGACACCGGCTCCTACGAGCAGTACTTC
CASSWDTGSYEQYF
>TRBD1|few|TRBJ1-1|TRBV7-8
TGTGCCAGCAGCTTAGCGCCCACAGGGGGGATCACTGAAGCTTTCTTT
CASSLAPTGGITEAFF
>TRBD1|few|TRBJ2-6|TRBV4-1
TGCGCCTCCCGGGACAGTGTAATATCTGGGGCCAACGTCCTGACTTTC
CASRDSVISGANVLTF
>TRBD2|NA|TRBJ2-2|TRBV6-5
TGTGCCAGCAGTCTTAGCGGGGGAGCTCCCGGGGAGCTGTTTTTT
CASSLSGGAPGELFF
>NA|NA|TRBJ2-1|TRBV7-9
TGTGCCAGCAGCTTAACTGCCGGGACCGGGAAGGATGAGCAGTTCTTC
CASSLTAGTGKDEQFF
>NA|few|TRBJ2-4|TRBV7-3
TGTGCCAGCAGCGACTCTGGTGTTCAGTACTTC
CASSDSGVQYF
>TRBD1|NA|TRBJ1-2|TRBV5-6
TGTGCCAGCAACTGGGACAGATCTAACTATGGCTACACCTTC
CASNWDRSNYGYTF
>TRBD2|NA|TRBJ2-1|TRBV20-1
TGCAGTGCTCCACAGGCGGGGGTGAACAATGAGCAGTTCTTC
CSAPQAGVNNEQFF
>NA|NA|TRBJ1-2|TRBV25-1
TGTGCCAGCAGTGAATCTTGGGCAGACTATGGCTACACCTTC
CASSESWADYGYTF
>NA|few|TRBJ2-4|TRBV20-1
TGCAGTGCTAGAGATAGTCGCGAGTTGGCCAAAAACATTCAGTACTTC
CSARDSRELAKNIQYF
>NA|few|TRBJ2-5|TRBV7-9
TGTGCCAGCAGCTTAAGGGTAGGGGCCCAAGAGACCCAGTACTTC
CASSLRVGAQETQYF
>NA|NA|TRBJ2-7|TRBV11-2
TGTGCCAGCAGCTCTACAGTTACCGACGAGCAGTACTTC
CASSSTVTDEQYF
>TRBD2|NA|TRBJ2-3|TRBV12-3/TRBV12-4
TGTGCCAGCAGCGAACCGGGAGGGTCCACAGATACGCAGTATTTT
CASSEPGGSTDTQYF
>TRBD1|few|TRBJ1-2|TRBV7-2
TGTGCCAGCAGCTTCGACAGGGCGGCCTATGGCTACACCTTC
CASSFDRAAYGYTF
>NA|NA|TRBJ1-1|TRBV28
TGTGCCAGCAGTCTCCGGGCGGGGAACACTGAAGCTTTCTTT
CASSLRAGNTEAFF
>NA|NA|TRBJ2-1|TRBV2
TGTGCCAGCAGTGAAGTCGGTTCAGGGGCGAATGAGCAGTTCTTC
CASSEVGSGANEQFF
>NA|many|TRBJ2-1|TRBV11-2
TGTGCCAGCAGCTTATCCCCGAGTAACTACAATGAGCAGTTCTTC
CASSLSPSNYNEQFF
>NA|few|TRBJ1-1|TRBV5-6
TGTGCCAGCAGCTTGCCAGTAAACACTGAAGCTTTCTTT
CASSLPVNTEAFF
>TRBD2|few|TRBJ2-1|TRBV28
TGTGCCAGCAGGGTAGCGGGGTTCGACAATGAGCAGTTCTTC
CASRVAGFDNEQFF
>TRBD1|few|TRBJ2-7|TRBV7-6
TGTGCCAGCAGCCCACAGGGGCCCTACGAGCAGTACTTC
CASSPQGPYEQYF
>TRBD1|few|TRBJ2-7|TRBV7-9
TGTGCCAGCAGCTTAGACCATCTCAACAGGGGGGTATCCTACGAGCAGTACTTC
CASSLDHLNRGVSYEQYF
>TRBD1|few|TRBJ2-1|TRBV7-9
TGTGCCAGCAGCTCGGGACAGGGTGAGGATGAGCAGTTCTTC
CASSSGQGEDEQFF
>TRBD2|many|TRBJ2-1|TRBV7-9
TGTGCCAGCAGCTATCCTGAGACTAGCGGGCACAATGAGCAGTTCTTC
CASSYPETSGHNEQFF
>TRBD1|few|TRBJ2-2|TRBV11-3
TGTGCCAGCAGTCGACAGGGTGCCTTCGAGGAGCTGTTTTTT
CASSRQGAFEELFF
>TRBD1|few|TRBJ1-5|TRBV5-6
TGTGCCAGCAGCTTTGGGACAGGGGCCCTCGATAGCAATCAGCCCCAGCATTTT
CASSFGTGALDSNQPQHF
>TRBD1|once|TRBJ2-5|TRBV7-2
TGTGCCAGCAGCTTCTTCAGTAGGGGGCCAGGTTCCCAGTACTTC
CASSFFSRGPGSQYF
>TRBD2|many|TRBJ2-5|TRBV7-7
TGTGCCAGCAGCTTAGAGGCGGCGGGGGGGCAAGAGACCCAGTACTTC
CASSLEAAGGQETQYF
>NA|NA|TRBJ1-2|TRBV12-3/TRBV12-4
TGTGCCAGCACCTGGGGCGGGGTGGGCTACACCTTC
CASTWGGVGYTF
>NA|NA|TRBJ1-5|TRBV5-6
TGTGCCAGCTCGTCGGGGTCCCGAGGTCAGCCCCAGCATTTT
CASSSGSRGQPQHF
>NA|few|TRBJ2-2|TRBV29-1
TGCAGCGTTGAAGTCACCGGGGAGCTGTTTTTT
CSVEVTGELFF
>NA|NA|TRBJ2-1|TRBV7-2
TGTGCCAGCAGCGTAATTAGGGACACCAACTACAATGAGCAGTTCTTC
CASSVIRDTNYNEQFF
>TRBD1|few|TRBJ1-4|TRBV6-5
TGTGCCAGCAGTTACGGGACAGCGGGGGAAAAACTGTTTTTT
CASSYGTAGEKLFF
>NA|NA|TRBJ2-3|TRBV11-2
TGTGCCAGCAGCTTAGTTGCAGATACGCAGTATTTT
CASSLVADTQYF
>TRBD2|NA|TRBJ2-1|TRBV6-6
TGTGCTAGCAGCACAAAACCCGGGACTAGCGCATACAATGAGCAGTTCTTC
CASSTKPGTSAYNEQFF
>NA|NA|TRBJ2-2|TRBV3-1
TGTGCCAGCAGCCAAGATGAACAGGCTAACACCGGGGAGCTGTTTTTT
CASSQDEQANTGELFF
>TRBD2|NA|TRBJ2-2|TRBV7-6
TGTGCCAGCAGCCTGTACTCCAACCCCTGGACTAGCGCAATAACCACCGGGGAGCTGTTTTTT
CASSLYSNPWTSAITTGELFF
>TRBD1|NA|TRBJ2-3|TRBV12-3/TRBV12-4
TGTGCCAGCAGTTTAGCGGGACAGGCAGATACGCAGTATTTT
CASSLAGQADTQYF
>NA|NA|TRBJ2-2|TRBV9
TGTGCCAGCAGCGTCAACACCGGGGAGCTGTTTTTT
CASSVNTGELFF
>NA|NA|TRBJ1-4|TRBV27
TGTGCCAGCAGTTTCCCGGGCCGTAATGAAAAACTGTTTTTT
CASSFPGRNEKLFF
>TRBD1|NA|TRBJ1-1|TRBV2
TGTGCCAGCAGTGGGACAGGGGACCCCACTGAAGCTTTGTTT
CASSGTGDPTEALF
>TRBD1|many|TRBJ2-2|TRBV7-2
TGTGCCAGCAGCTTACTGACAGGGGGAGCCGGGGAGCTGTTTTTT
CASSLLTGGAGELFF
>TRBD1|few|TRBJ1-3|TRBV7-2
TGTGCCAGCAGCAAGACAGGGTCCGGGTCTGGAAACACCATATATTTT
CASSKTGSGSGNTIYF
>NA|NA|TRBJ2-3|TRBV28
TGTGCCAGCAGTTTTCTCGCAACCGTAGGAGATACGCAGTATTTT
CASSFLATVGDTQYF
>NA|NA|TRBJ1-4|TRBV7-8
TGTGCCAGCAGCCCGGGGAGGGCCCCTAATGAAAAACTGTTTTTT
CASSPGRAPNEKLFF
>NA|NA|TRBJ2-7|TRBV5-3
TGTGCCAGCAGCTCCTACCATGACAGCTACTACGAGCAGTACTTC
CASSSYHDSYYEQYF
>NA|few|TRBJ1-1|TRBV19
TGTGCCAGTAGCCTATACTGGGGAGGAGAGACTGAAGCTTTCTTT
CASSLYWGGETEAFF
>NA|NA|TRBJ1-1|TRBV5-1
TGCGCCAGCAGCTTGAAAGCAGGGCCGAACACTGAAGCTTTCTTT
CASSLKAGPNTEAFF
>TRBD2|NA|TRBJ2-7|TRBV11-1
TGTGCCAGCAGCTTACACAGCGGGGGGGCCGACGAGCAGTACTTC
CASSLHSGGADEQYF